Presented here are 27 T cell receptor beta chains from one specimen sequenced in a study of OX40 agonist ivuxolimab in advanced cancers. Profiling relied on immunoSEQ multiplex PCR, and the TCRdb table lists in-frame clones only, not all of them. The sample lists tens of thousands of clones; more than 70% were seen once. The sequenced sample was CD4+ or CD8+ T cells sorted from blood, obtained in a trial of the OX40 agonist ivuxolimab. These receptors were obtained from an adult with an advanced solid tumor such as melanoma, head and neck, liver or kidney cancer.

This sequence joins TRBV4-1 and TRBJ1-3; possibly TRBD1 for D (5 bases). Trimming took 6 bases from V and 2 from J, leaving 17 bases between them. The CDR3 totals 16 residues. CDR1 and CDR2 from the germline V gene are MGHRA and YSYEKL. This CDR3 is CASRPVGRGAGNTIYF. CDR3 nucleotide sequence: TGCGCCAGCAGACCAGTTGGCCGAGGGGCTGGAAACACCATATATTTT.

This chain connects TRBV5-4 to TRBJ2-3; D remains ambiguous. Trimming shortened V by 1 base and J by 4 bases, and 7 bases separated the two germline ends. CDR3 length: 13 residues. In germline, CDR1 is SGHNT, CDR2 YYREEE (reference sequence). The DNA for the CDR3 is TGTGCCAGCAGCTTGAGTCTTTCAGATACGCAGTATTTT. It encodes CASSLSLSDTQYF. The full variable domain, completed using reference TRBV5-4 and TRBJ2-3, is ETGVTQSPTHLIKTRGQQVTLRCSSQSGHNTVSWYQQALGQGPQFIFQYYREEENGRGNFPPRFSGLQFPNYSSELNVNALELDDSALYLCASSLSLSDTQYFGPGTRLTVL.

The sample holds one count of this clone. The rearrangement uses TRBV4-1 and TRBJ1-3, with D unclear. Germline V gene sequence: CDR1 MGHRA, CDR2 YSYEKL. The CDR3 totals 15 residues. Trimming removed 0 bases from V and 1 base from J, with 7 bases in between. CDR3 coding DNA: TGCGCCAGCAGCCAAGAACTGGGGTCTGGAAACACCATATATTTT. As protein: CASSQELGSGNTIYF.

V gene TRBV27 combines with J gene TRBJ2-1, with TRBD1 as a possible D gene (6 bases). V lost 5 bases and J 0 bases, leaving 17 bases between the germline ends. The CDR3 is made up of 17 amino acids. Germline assignment: CDR1 MNHEY and CDR2 SMNVEV (reference sequence). The CDR3 DNA follows: TGTGCCAGCAGTATCCGCCCGGACAGAATCTCCTACAATGAGCAGTTCTTC. It translates to CASSIRPDRISYNEQFF.

This clone was observed once. The CDR3 DNA reads TGTGCCAGCTCAAAACGACAGGGGGAGACCCAGTACTTC. Encoded protein: CASSKRQGETQYF. The V gene is TRBV18, the J gene TRBJ2-5; 8 nucleotides align to TRBD1. CDR1 and CDR2 (germline): KGHSH, LQKENI. The V and J ends lost 5 bases and 5 bases, in that order; junction bases with no gene match: 4. This CDR3 contains 13 residues.

The chain couples TRBV15 to TRBJ1-2; TRBD1 agrees at 7 bases. Germline values: CDR1 LNHNV, CDR2 YYDKDF (reference sequence). Trimming removed 3 bases from V and 6 bases from J; junction bases left unmatched: 10. The CDR3 loop spans 15 amino acids. CDR3 loop: CATSSVTTGFDGYTF. The CDR3 bases are TGTGCCACCAGCAGCGTGACGACAGGGTTTGATGGCTACACCTTC. The entire variable domain, with the rest obtained from reference TRBV15 and TRBJ1-2, is as follows: DAMVIQNPRYQVTQFGKPVTLSCSQTLNHNVMYWYQQKSSQAPKLLFHYYDKDFNNEADTPDNFQSRRPNTSFCFLDIRSPGLGDTAMYLCATSSVTTGFDGYTFGSGTRLTVV.

The chain is built from TRBV2 and TRBJ2-2; possible D gene TRBD1, 6 bases. CDR1 SNHLY and CDR2 FYNNEI come from the germline V gene. V lost 2 bases, J lost 1 base, and 8 bases lay in between. The length of the CDR3 is 15 residues. CDR3 DNA: TGTGCCAGCAGTGAAATACAGGGGAACACCGGGGAGCTGTTTTTT. Residues: CASSEIQGNTGELFF.

The CDR3 reads CASSLVGSGANVLTF. Here the CDR3 DNA reads TGTGCCAGCAGCTTAGTCGGCTCTGGGGCCAACGTCCTGACTTTC. The chain recombines TRBV11-1 with TRBJ2-6; D is unclear. Trimming stripped 1 base from V and 0 bases from J, with 4 bases between. Looked up from germline, CDR1 is SGHAT and CDR2 is FQDESV (reference sequence). There are 15 residues in the CDR3.

The rearrangement uses TRBV9 and TRBJ2-1; a weak D match, TRBD2 (5 bases). Germline-derived CDR1 and CDR2 are SGDLS and YYNGEE. There are 13 residues in the CDR3. V lost 3 bases, J lost 9 bases, and 13 bases lay in between. The CDR3 loop is CASSGDYNGEQFF. CDR3 in DNA: TGTGCCAGCAGCGGTGACTATAACGGTGAGCAGTTCTTC.

V usage is TRBV7-9 and J usage is TRBJ1-2; D ambiguous. V was pared by 0 bases and J by 7 bases, with 15 bases between. CDR3 size: 15 residues. The V gene's germline CDR1 is SEHNR and CDR2 FQNEAQ (reference sequence). The CDR3 DNA follows: TGTGCCAGCAGCTTAGCGTCTTCCCAGACGCGTGGCTACACCTTC. Translated: CASSLASSQTRGYTF. Based on the CDR3 plus reference TRBV7-9 and TRBJ1-2, the full variable domain is DTGVSQNPRHKITKRGQNVTFRCDPISEHNRLYWYRQTLGQGPEFLTYFQNEAQLEKSRLLSDRFSAERPKGSFSTLEIQRTEQGDSAMYLCASSLASSQTRGYTFGSGTRLTVV.

The chain combines TRBV19 with TRBJ1-2; TRBD1 aligns across 11 bases. V shed 5 bases, J shed 5 bases, and the junction held 7 bases outside the gene matches. This CDR3 is built from 15 residues. Germline lookup yields CDR1 LNHDA and CDR2 SQIVND (reference sequence). The CDR3 DNA reads TGTGCCAGTAGTGCAAGGACAGGGGGCAAGTATGGCTACACCTTC. Encoded protein: CASSARTGGKYGYTF.

This chain connects TRBV2 to TRBJ2-3; the D gene is possibly TRBD2 (6 bases). This CDR3 comprises 13 residues. The germline V and J ends were trimmed by 7 bases and 6 bases, with 14 bases remaining between them. Per the germline V gene, CDR1 is SNHLY and CDR2 is FYNNEI. The CDR3 DNA sequence: TGTGCCAGCACGCGGGAAAAAGAGGATACGCAGTATTTT. It yields the protein CASTREKEDTQYF.

The V and J genes are TRBV5-4 and TRBJ2-3, with 8 nucleotides matching TRBD2. V gave up 0 bases and J gave up 2 bases; unmatched junction bases: 5. The CDR3 spans 16 residues. In germline, CDR1 is SGHNT, CDR2 YYREEE (reference sequence). The CDR3: CASSLVLADYTDTQYF. DNA of the CDR3: TGTGCCAGCAGCTTGGTACTAGCGGATTACACAGATACGCAGTATTTT.

The genes are TRBV2 and TRBJ1-1; D is unresolved. The CDR3 contains 14 residues. CDR1 and CDR2 (germline): SNHLY, FYNNEI. Trimming left V 1 base short and J 5 bases short, with 11 bases between. In DNA form, the CDR3 reads TGTGCCAGCAGTGAAGAAATCCGAAGGACTGAAGCTTTCTTT. Its translation is CASSEEIRRTEAFF.

The CDR3 reads CASSTLGVNSNQPQHF. Written as DNA, the CDR3 is TGTGCCAGCAGTACTCTTGGTGTTAACAGCAATCAGCCCCAGCATTTT. J is TRBJ1-5 and V is TRBV2, with D unresolved. Germline V lookup: CDR1 SNHLY, CDR2 FYNNEI. V was clipped by 5 bases and J by 1 base, with 15 bases between them. The CDR3 loop spans 16 amino acids.

This clone was seen only once. This chain connects TRBV5-1 to TRBJ1-4; the D is unclear. Germline V CDR1 and CDR2: SGHRS, YFSETQ. Trimming cost V 0 bases and J 8 bases, with 17 bases left between them. CDR3 size: 16 residues. The CDR3: CASSLAKEGTAEKLFF. The CDR3 DNA sequence: TGCGCCAGCAGCTTGGCCAAGGAGGGAACTGCGGAAAAACTGTTTTTT. Filled out from reference TRBV5-1 and TRBJ1-4, the complete variable domain reads KAGVTQTPRYLIKTRGQQVTLSCSPISGHRSVSWYQQTPGQGLQFLFEYFSETQRNKGNFPGRFSGRQFSNSRSEMNVSTLELGDSALYLCASSLAKEGTAEKLFFGSGTQLSVL.

The chain recombines TRBV4-1 with TRBJ2-1, with D possibly matching TRBD2 (5 bases). The CDR3 covers 17 residues. V lost 1 base and J 3 bases, leaving 16 bases between the germline ends. Germline CDR1 is MGHRA and CDR2 is YSYEKL. The CDR3 DNA reads TGCGCCAGCAGCCAAGTCCCCCCGGGGTGGCTCTACAATGAGCAGTTCTTC. The encoded protein is CASSQVPPGWLYNEQFF.

This clone has only one observation. The rearrangement joins TRBV27 to TRBJ1-2, with D perhaps matching TRBD1 (6 bases). This CDR3 region has 13 residues. Germline loops: CDR1 MNHEY, CDR2 SMNVEV (reference sequence). With 6 bases removed from V and 3 bases from J, the gap between germline ends came to 11 bases. In DNA form, the CDR3 reads TGTGCCAGCAGCCTACAGGGTTACTATGGCTACACCTTC. This gives the protein CASSLQGYYGYTF.

The chain links TRBV14 to TRBJ2-7, with 8 bases identical to TRBD1. V shed 2 bases and J 2 bases; nucleotides not matched to a gene: 2. The CDR3 covers 14 residues. CDR1 and CDR2 from the germline V gene are SGHDN and FVKESK. CDR3 bases: TGTGCCAGCAGCCAACCGGGACAGGCCTACGAGCAGTACTTC. It encodes CASSQPGQAYEQYF.

This clone was recorded a few times. The chain carries TRBV7-2 and TRBJ2-6, with TRBD1 identical over 8 bases. The V gene end was trimmed by 4 bases and the J gene end by 9 bases; junction bases not matched to a gene: 2. Germline CDR1 reads SGHTA; CDR2 reads FQGNSA. This CDR3 comprises 13 residues. CDR3 sequence: CASSSDRGNVLTF. The CDR3 bases are TGTGCCAGCAGCTCTGACAGGGGCAACGTCCTGACTTTC.

In nucleotides, the CDR3 is TGTGCCAGCATGTCCGGGACAGGTGCCACCTACGAGCAGTACTTC. Translation: CASMSGTGATYEQYF. The genes are TRBV6-1 and TRBJ2-5; 8 bases match TRBD1. The DNA end is more similar to TRBJ2-7, so the J call may be wrong. Germline V gene sequence: CDR1 MNHNS, CDR2 SASEGT. The CDR3 contains 15 residues.

The rearrangement links TRBV6-1 to TRBJ2-5; 8 positions agree with TRBD1. This CDR3 contains 20 residues. Germline V lookup: CDR1 MNHNS, CDR2 SASEGT. With V trimmed by 0 bases and J by 4 bases, 19 bases remained unmatched. CDR3 DNA: TGTGCCAGCAGTGAAGCAACTTTCTTCCCAAAGGACAGGGCGGCAGAGACCCAGTACTTC. This encodes CASSEATFFPKDRAAETQYF.

The V call is TRBV5-4, the J call TRBJ1-3; no definite D call. The length of the CDR3 is 16 residues. The germline V and J ends were trimmed by 1 base and 0 bases, with 11 bases remaining between them. Germline loops: CDR1 SGHNT, CDR2 YYREEE (reference sequence). The CDR3 region is CASSLRQPRSGNTIYF. CDR3 nucleotide sequence: TGTGCCAGCAGCTTGCGACAACCCCGCTCTGGAAACACCATATATTTT.

This clone was recorded once. The V and J genes are TRBV7-3 and TRBJ2-3; D is ambiguous. Trimming shortened V by 2 bases and J by 5 bases, and 8 bases separated the two germline ends. Germline CDR1 is SGHTA and CDR2 is FQGTGA. The CDR3 totals 13 residues. The chain's CDR3 is CASSLFLRDTQYF. Here the CDR3 DNA reads TGTGCCAGCAGCTTATTTCTTCGAGATACGCAGTATTTT.

This clone was found a few times. V and J are TRBV12-5 and TRBJ2-3, with D unclear. CDR1 and CDR2 from the germline V gene are LGHNT and FRNRAP. The CDR3 length is 15 residues. V lost 2 bases and J 7 bases, leaving 16 bases between the germline ends. The CDR3 loop is CASGLPGREGNTQYF. Written as DNA, the CDR3 is TGTGCTAGTGGTTTGCCCGGACGAGAAGGAAATACGCAGTATTTT. The complete variable domain, with remaining parts taken from reference TRBV12-5 and TRBJ2-3, reads DARVTQTPRHKVTEMGQEVTMRCQPILGHNTVFWYRQTMMQGLELLAYFRNRAPLDDSGMPKDRFSAEMPDATLATLKIQPSEPRDSAVYFCASGLPGREGNTQYFGPGTRLTVL.

The rearrangement uses TRBV28 and TRBJ1-4; D gene ambiguous. The length of the CDR3 is 15 residues. V dropped 3 bases and J dropped 7 bases, with 15 bases sitting between them. Germline lookup yields CDR1 MDHEN and CDR2 SYDVKM. The CDR3 protein is CASSFLSGSGEKLFF. CDR3 bases: TGTGCCAGCAGTTTTCTCTCGGGCTCAGGTGAAAAACTGTTTTTT.

The chain has TRBV18 and TRBJ1-5, with D unclear. Germline CDR1 is KGHSH and CDR2 is LQKENI. The CDR3 is 16 amino acids. V gave up 0 bases and J gave up 9 bases, with 18 bases separating them. The CDR3 region has the DNA TGTGCCAGCTCACCACCGGCCCCAGGTTCAATCATGCCCCAGCATTTT. Amino acids: CASSPPAPGSIMPQHF.